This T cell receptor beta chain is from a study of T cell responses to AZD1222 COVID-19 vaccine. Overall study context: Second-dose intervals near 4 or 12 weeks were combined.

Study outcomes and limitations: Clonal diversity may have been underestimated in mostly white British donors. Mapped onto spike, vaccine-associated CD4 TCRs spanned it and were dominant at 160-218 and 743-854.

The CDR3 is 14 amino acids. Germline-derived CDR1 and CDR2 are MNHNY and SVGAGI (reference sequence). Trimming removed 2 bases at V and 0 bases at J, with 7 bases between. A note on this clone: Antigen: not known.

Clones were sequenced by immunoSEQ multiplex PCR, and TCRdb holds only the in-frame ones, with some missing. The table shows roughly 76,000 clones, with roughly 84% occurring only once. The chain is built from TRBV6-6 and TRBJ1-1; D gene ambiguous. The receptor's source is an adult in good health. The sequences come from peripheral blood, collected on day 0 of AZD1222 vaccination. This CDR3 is CASSYGRLNTEAFF. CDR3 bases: TGTGCCAGCAGTTACGGACGGCTGAACACTGAAGCTTTCTTT.